Below, one T cell receptor (beta chain) is given with its context. Its antigen is still unknown. The data belong to a study of T cell responses to AZD1222 COVID-19 vaccine. TCRdb's table, derived via immunoSEQ multiplex PCR, lists solely in-frame clones and lacks some. The sample yields 150,000 to 200,000 clones, 92% seen once. This CDR3 comprises 14 residues. Germline assignment: CDR1 MDHEN and CDR2 SYDVKM. Trimming took off 2 bases at V and 4 bases at J, with 11 bases between the two ends. Study-wide results and caveats: Sampling captured repertoires only after the peak T cell response.

The source was peripheral blood, collected 28 days after the second AZD1222 dose. The TCR was taken from an adult who received the AZD1222 COVID-19 vaccine. This sequence joins TRBV28 and TRBJ1-2; TRBD1 is a possible D gene (6 bases). CDR3 coding DNA: TGTGCCAGCAGTTTAGGGACATCCGTCTATGGCTACACCTTC. Translating it yields CASSLGTSVYGYTF.